Listed here is a single T cell receptor (beta chain). Patients of the Seattle cohort, enrolled during active infection, were followed longitudinally. Some clones are missing from TCRdb's copy, which holds only in-frame ones; the method was immunoSEQ multiplex PCR. The table lists just under 45,000 clones, around 87% of them singletons. The V gene's germline CDR1 is SQVTM and CDR2 ANQGSEA. V was clipped by 1 base and J by 0 bases, with 13 bases between them. The CDR3 covers 16 residues. This record belongs to a study of blood T cell repertoires in COVID-19. This clonotype was obtained from a man between 35 and 55 years old with COVID-19, enrolled during active disease. Sequenced: peripheral blood. The chain is built from TRBV29-1 and TRBJ1-3, with D possibly being TRBD1 (5 bases). This chain's CDR3 is CSVEVRNRPSGNTIYF. CDR3 nucleotide sequence: TGCAGCGTTGAAGTAAGGAACAGGCCCTCTGGAAACACCATATATTTT.